This entry lists 9 T cell receptor beta chains sequenced from one sample in a study of T-cell reconstitution after alpha-beta-depleted transplantation in children. The authors prepared the TCRbeta library with unique molecular identifiers. TCRdb called the PCR reads again in MiXCR, with one record for every CDR3 protein. This table holds around 500,000 distinct CDR3 sequences, under 15% found once. Sequencing used PBMCs from the stem cell graft donor, obtained from the stem cell graft. These receptors were collected from a human donor who donated a stem cell graft to a child with combined immunodeficiency.

The rearrangement joins TRBV13 to TRBJ2-3; 9 bases align to TRBD2. Germline CDR1 reads PRHDT; CDR2 reads FYEKMQ (reference sequence). After removal of 2 bases from V and 1 base from J, the junction contained 7 bases not matched to a gene. The CDR3 consists of 17 residues. The CDR3 is CASSLNRGGAGTDTQYF. The CDR3 DNA is TGTGCCAGCAGCTTAAACCGCGGGGGGGCCGGCACAGATACGCAGTATTTT.

In its sample, this clonotype was seen a few times. CDR3 in DNA: TGTGCCACCAGCAGAGATCTGTCTGGCAATGAGCAGTTCTTC. Encoded protein: CATSRDLSGNEQFF. V gene TRBV15 combines with J gene TRBJ2-1, with D uncertain. CDR1 is LNHNV, CDR2 YYDKDF, per germline (reference sequence). This CDR3 has 14 amino acids. Trimming shortened V by 0 bases and J by 6 bases, and 9 bases separated the two germline ends. Full variable domain (remainder filled in from reference TRBV15 and TRBJ2-1): DAMVIQNPRYQVTQFGKPVTLSCSQTLNHNVMYWYQQKSSQAPKLLFHYYDKDFNNEADTPDNFQSRRPNTSFCFLDIRSPGLGDTAMYLCATSRDLSGNEQFFGPGTRLTVL.

This clonotype was recorded at least ten times. The chain uses TRBV28 and TRBJ1-2; D is unclear. This CDR3 region has 11 residues. V was cut by 6 bases and J by 2 bases, with 4 bases left in between. The germline gives CDR1 MDHEN, CDR2 SYDVKM. The CDR3 DNA sequence: TGTGCCAGCAGCTCAAACTATGGCTACACCTTC. Amino acid sequence: CASSSNYGYTF.

This clonotype has a handful of counts. The chain combines TRBV15 with TRBJ2-5; perhaps TRBD2 as D (6 bases). The V end was cut by 0 bases, the J end by 1 base, with 9 bases between. CDR3 size: 15 residues. Germline CDR1 and CDR2: LNHNV and YYDKDF (reference sequence). The CDR3 is CATSRDRTIQETQYF. The CDR3 DNA follows: TGTGCCACCAGCAGAGATAGGACTATCCAAGAGACCCAGTACTTC.

This chain links TRBV12-3 or TRBV12-4 with TRBJ2-1; 7 positions agree with TRBD2. The CDR3 contains 15 residues. Losses at the gene ends were 6 bases for V and 4 bases for J; bases not matched to a gene: 9. The CDR3 nucleotides are TGTGCCAGCAGCGGGAGGCTAGCGGTTTACAATGAGCAGTTCTTC. Its protein is CASSGRLAVYNEQFF.

The chain joins TRBV5-5 to TRBJ2-3; 10 bases fit TRBD2. The CDR3 has 15 residues. The J segment lost 0 bases and the V segment lost 4 bases, leaving 2 bases of the junction unmatched. Germline V gene lookup returns CDR1 SGHKS and CDR2 YYEKEE (reference sequence). The DNA of the CDR3 is TGTGCCAGCAGCCAGCGGGAGGGTAGCACAGATACGCAGTATTTT. It encodes CASSQREGSTDTQYF. The full variable domain, completed using reference TRBV5-5 and TRBJ2-3, is DAGVTQSPTHLIKTRGQQVTLRCSPISGHKSVSWYQQVLGQGPQFIFQYYEKEERGRGNFPDRFSARQFPNYSSELNVNALLLGDSALYLCASSQREGSTDTQYFGPGTRLTVL.

This clonotype has ten or more counts. At one of its ends the junction is not consistent with the germline gene, which may arise from a read error. This chain joins TRBV24-1 and TRBJ2-2, with D maybe TRBD2 (5 bases). The CDR3 runs 15 residues. The V gene's germline CDR1 is KGHDR and CDR2 SFDVKD. CDR3 DNA: TGTGCCACCAGTGATTTAAGAGGGAACCCCGGGGAGCTGTTTTTT. Translating it yields CATSDLRGNPGELFF.

This clonotype has a handful of counts. The rearrangement uses TRBV18 and TRBJ2-3; D uncertain. This CDR3 is built from 14 residues. Trimming took off 3 bases at V and 1 base at J, with 8 bases between the two ends. Germline CDR1 KGHSH, CDR2 LQKENI. The CDR3 here is CASSPETRTDTQYF. CDR3 nucleotides: TGTGCCAGCTCACCCGAGACCCGCACAGATACGCAGTATTTT.

The chain combines TRBV5-1 with TRBJ2-7, with D possibly being TRBD1 (5 bases). This CDR3 region has 13 residues. CDR1 SGHRS and CDR2 YFSETQ come from the germline V gene. Trimming left V 2 bases short and J 6 bases short, with 12 bases between. The CDR3 DNA sequence: TGCGCCAGCAGCTTACTTAAAGGGGTCGAGCAGTACTTC. Translating it yields CASSLLKGVEQYF.